What follows are 20 T cell receptor beta chains derived from one specimen sequenced in a study of siplizumab effects on memory and regulatory T cells. No antigen is known for these receptors. Cells from the mixed lymphocyte reaction underwent coculture for around six days at 37 degrees C. TCRdb's copy holds only in-frame clones and misses some; the assay was immunoSEQ multiplex PCR. Of fewer than 1,000 clones listed, 55% to 75% are singletons. The sample was CFSE-low (dividing) CD8+ T cells sorted from an allogeneic mixed lymphocyte reaction. The receptors were sampled from a human donor in good health; the cells came from an allogeneic mixed lymphocyte reaction.

The chain combines TRBV27 with TRBJ1-5; D remains ambiguous. CDR3 length equals 14 residues. Germline assignment: CDR1 MNHEY and CDR2 SMNVEV (reference sequence). The ends were cut back, 2 bases at V and 3 bases at J, with 8 bases in the middle. CDR3 loop: CASSLKGFNQPQHF. Written as DNA, the CDR3 is TGTGCCAGCAGTTTAAAGGGCTTCAATCAGCCCCAGCATTTT.

As concerns this clone: The junction does not match germline at one end; this may be a read error. The chain joins TRBV7-7 to TRBJ2-3; D possibly corresponds to TRBD2 (5 bases). The CDR3 consists of 12 residues. Germline assignment: CDR1 SSHAT and CDR2 FNYEAQ (reference sequence). The CDR3: CASSRLVDFRDF. The CDR3 nucleotides are TGTGCTAGCAGCCGGCTGGTGGACTTTCGGGATTTT. Using reference TRBV7-7 and TRBJ2-3 for the parts outside the CDR3, the full variable domain is GAGVSQSPRYKVTKRGQDVTLRCDPISSHATLYWYQQALGQGPEFLTYFNYEAQPDKSGLPSDRFSAERPEGSISTLTIQRTEQRDSAMYRCASSRLVDFRDFGPGTRLTVL.

V and J are TRBV5-6 and TRBJ2-3; TRBD1 aligns across 9 bases. Germline V gene sequence: CDR1 SGHDT, CDR2 YYEEEE. This CDR3 region has 16 residues. V dropped 4 bases and J dropped 6; count of bases not matched to a gene: 12. The CDR3 DNA sequence: TGTGCCAGCAGCGTGCTAGCGACAGGGGGAACGGATACGCAGTATTTT. This codes for CASSVLATGGTDTQYF.

This chain uses TRBV19 with TRBJ1-4; D gene unclear. V was trimmed by 3 bases and J by 3 bases, leaving 20 bases between them. The CDR3 consists of 18 residues. Looked up from germline, CDR1 is LNHDA and CDR2 is SQIVND (reference sequence). This CDR3 reads CASSIWSRGRGANEKLFF. In DNA, the CDR3 is TGTGCCAGTAGTATTTGGTCTCGAGGGCGCGGGGCTAATGAAAAACTGTTTTTT.

This clone was recorded a few times. This chain uses TRBV27 with TRBJ2-5; 14 positions match TRBD2. Germline trimming cut 2 bases from V and 3 bases from J; bases unmatched to any gene: 2. Germline values: CDR1 MNHEY, CDR2 SMNVEV (reference sequence). The CDR3 has 16 amino acids. The CDR3 bases are TGTGCCAGCAGTTTACTGGGACTAGCGGGAGAAGAGACCCAGTACTTC. It translates to CASSLLGLAGEETQYF.

The chain recombines TRBV4-3 with TRBJ1-2; D gene unclear. V was trimmed by 5 bases and J by 4 bases, leaving 14 bases between them. Germline loops: CDR1 LGHNA, CDR2 YSLEER. This CDR3 is built from 14 residues. The DNA for the CDR3 is TGCGCCAGCAGCGACCCGGGCCCAGGCTATGGCTACACCTTC. It encodes CASSDPGPGYGYTF.

CDR3 amino acids: CASSLGVRNSYNEQFF. The CDR3 nucleotides are TGTGCCAGCAGTTTAGGGGTCCGTAATTCCTACAATGAGCAGTTCTTC. V and J are TRBV27 and TRBJ2-1; D is ambiguous. Trimming took off 2 bases at V and 1 base at J, with 12 bases between the two ends. Germline V CDR1 and CDR2: MNHEY, SMNVEV (reference sequence). The CDR3 covers 16 residues.

The rearrangement joins TRBV6-1 to TRBJ1-2; D is unclear. Germline-derived CDR1 and CDR2 are MNHNS and SASEGT. The CDR3 totals 19 residues. V lost 1 base to trimming and J lost 5 bases, with 26 bases between them. DNA for the CDR3: TGTGCCAGCAGTGAAGGTGCAGAACCCGCTTTTTGGGCCCTTTATGGCTACACCTTC. It codes for CASSEGAEPAFWALYGYTF.

The genes are TRBV27 and TRBJ2-3, with 11 bases fitting TRBD2. Germline V gives CDR1 MNHEY, CDR2 SMNVEV (reference sequence). There are 16 residues in the CDR3. V gave up 2 bases and J gave up 3 bases; unmatched junction bases: 4. DNA of the CDR3: TGTGCCAGCAGTTTACTTACTAGCGGGGGTACAGATACGCAGTATTTT. Protein: CASSLLTSGGTDTQYF.

J is TRBJ1-1 and V is TRBV9; the match to TRBD1 covers 7 bases. Germline-derived CDR1 and CDR2 are SGDLS and YYNGEE. V shed 4 bases, J shed 0 bases, and the junction held 12 bases outside the gene matches. The CDR3 is made up of 17 amino acids. The CDR3 region is CASSRGVSGTVNTEAFF. For the CDR3, the DNA is TGTGCCAGCAGCCGAGGGGTTTCGGGGACAGTGAACACTGAAGCTTTCTTT. Full variable domain (rest looked up from reference TRBV9 and TRBJ1-1): DSGVTQTPKHLITATGQRVTLRCSPRSGDLSVYWYQQSLDQGLQFLIQYYNGEERAKGNILERFSAQQFPDLHSELNLSSLELGDSALYFCASSRGVSGTVNTEAFFGQGTRLTVV.

This clone was observed a handful of times. This chain uses TRBV4-1 with TRBJ2-2; 11 nucleotides match TRBD2. Per germline, CDR1 MGHRA and CDR2 YSYEKL. This CDR3 region has 18 residues. Germline trimming cut 1 base from V and 5 bases from J; bases unmatched to any gene: 9. The CDR3 DNA sequence: TGCGCCAGCAGCCAAGGCCCCCCACTAGCGGGGGATACCGGGGAGCTGTTTTTT. It translates to CASSQGPPLAGDTGELFF.

The chain is built from TRBV4-3 and TRBJ2-1; D may match TRBD1 or TRBD2 (5 bases each). V was shortened by 0 bases and J by 6 bases, with 12 bases between the two germline ends. CDR1 LGHNA and CDR2 YSLEER come from the germline V gene. This CDR3 comprises 15 residues. The CDR3 loop is CASSQDYGTGNEQFF. For the CDR3, the DNA is TGCGCCAGCAGCCAAGATTACGGGACGGGCAATGAGCAGTTCTTC.

The chain links TRBV18 to TRBJ2-7; TRBD2 agrees at 8 bases. CDR3 length: 13 residues. Trimming cost V 8 bases and J 4 bases; bases outside gene matches: 7. Germline V gives CDR1 KGHSH, CDR2 LQKENI. CDR3: CASESGSEYEQYF. The CDR3 region has the DNA TGTGCCAGCGAGAGCGGGAGTGAGTACGAGCAGTACTTC.

The rearrangement joins TRBV7-7 to TRBJ2-6; D is unclear. This CDR3 is built from 17 residues. Trimming removed 5 bases from V and 5 bases from J, with 19 bases in between. Germline assignment: CDR1 SSHAT and CDR2 FNYEAQ (reference sequence). CDR3 in DNA: TGTGCCAGCAGCATTGGCATGCCACAAAGTCGGGCCAACGTCCTGACTTTC. Residues: CASSIGMPQSRANVLTF.

The genes are TRBV5-1 and TRBJ2-7; the D gene could be TRBD1 or TRBD2 (5 bases each). Germline CDR1 SGHRS, CDR2 YFSETQ. This CDR3 spans 14 amino acids. V gave up 1 base and J gave up 0 bases, with 8 bases separating them. The CDR3 nucleotides read TGCGCCAGCAGCTTGCGGGGACGCTCCTACGAGCAGTACTTC. Amino acids: CASSLRGRSYEQYF.

The chain links TRBV30 to TRBJ2-7; D may be TRBD1 (6 bases). Germline V gives CDR1 GTSNPN, CDR2 SVGIG (reference sequence). The CDR3 has 15 amino acids. Trimming removed 4 bases at V and 2 bases at J, with 18 bases between. The CDR3 sequence is CAWKIWTESTYEQYF. CDR3 nucleotides: TGTGCCTGGAAAATCTGGACAGAGTCTACCTACGAGCAGTACTTC. The variable domain in full, with the rest retrieved from reference TRBV30 and TRBJ2-7, is SQTIHQWPATLVQPVGSPLSLECTVEGTSNPNLYWYRQAAGRGLQLLFYSVGIGQISSEVPQNLSASRPQDRQFILSSKKLLLSDSGFYLCAWKIWTESTYEQYFGPGTRLTVT.

This clone was counted between two and nine times. CDR3 loop: CASSQSPGQGFYEQYF. The CDR3 bases are TGCGCCAGCAGCCAATCACCGGGACAGGGGTTCTACGAGCAGTACTTC. The chain uses TRBV4-1 and TRBJ2-7; 10 nucleotides line up with TRBD1. Germline values: CDR1 MGHRA, CDR2 YSYEKL. The CDR3 is 16 amino acids. J was trimmed by 3 bases and V by 2 bases; bases with no gene match: 7.

The chain recombines TRBV19 with TRBJ2-7; 11 positions agree with TRBD2. V lost 6 bases and J lost 4; bases outside the gene matches: 8. This CDR3 has 15 amino acids. Germline V gene lookup returns CDR1 LNHDA and CDR2 SQIVND (reference sequence). Here the CDR3 reads CASSSLAGGWYEQYF. CDR3 coding DNA: TGTGCCAGTAGCTCCCTAGCGGGGGGTTGGTACGAGCAGTACTTC.

The rearrangement links TRBV7-9 to TRBJ2-7; maybe TRBD2 (6 bases). This CDR3 region has 13 residues. The V end lost 4 bases, the J end lost 6 bases, and 13 bases lay between the germline ends. CDR1 SEHNR and CDR2 FQNEAQ come from the germline V gene (reference sequence). The CDR3 sequence is CASSWDSTGEQYF. CDR3 DNA: TGTGCCAGCAGCTGGGACTCTACGGGCGAGCAGTACTTC.

This sequence joins TRBV27 and TRBJ1-1, with a weak D call TRBD1 (5 bases). The CDR3 has 13 residues. Trimming took 6 bases from V and 4 from J, leaving 12 bases between them. Looked up from germline, CDR1 is MNHEY and CDR2 is SMNVEV (reference sequence). Here the CDR3 DNA reads TGTGCCAGCAGCTGGGGGAGGGCCACTGAAGCTTTCTTT. Translating it yields CASSWGRATEAFF.